What follows are 2 T cell receptor beta chains derived from one specimen sequenced in a study of blood T cells in healthy people across ages. PCR was performed a second time for roughly 7 to 12 cycles using a sample-barcoded 5' primer and a J-beta primer mix. TCRdb reprocessed the 5' RACE reads with MiXCR, giving one entry per CDR3 protein. The data contain hundreds of thousands of distinct CDR3 sequences, roughly 30% of them seen just once; the ten biggest clones take up about 15%. The sequencing sample was made of blood. These TCRs come from a woman of 80 years or more in good health.

This clonotype was observed once. The CDR3 coding sequence is TGTGCCAGCAGTTATGACGTGAGCACAGATACGCAGTATTTT. As protein: CASSYDVSTDTQYF. This chain connects TRBV12-3 or TRBV12-4 to TRBJ2-3, with no clear D. V was shortened by 4 bases and J by 0 bases, with 8 bases between the two germline ends. The CDR3 runs to 14 residues.

The sample holds a few counts of this clonotype. The rearrangement joins TRBV30 to TRBJ2-3; 10 bases match TRBD2. Germline V gene sequence: CDR1 GTSNPN, CDR2 SVGIG (reference sequence). The V gene end was trimmed by 3 bases and the J gene end by 2 bases; junction bases not matched to a gene: 5. This CDR3 is 15 amino acids long. The CDR3, as DNA: TGTGCCTGGAGCAGGACTAGCGGAAACACAGATACGCAGTATTTT. This gives the protein CAWSRTSGNTDTQYF.